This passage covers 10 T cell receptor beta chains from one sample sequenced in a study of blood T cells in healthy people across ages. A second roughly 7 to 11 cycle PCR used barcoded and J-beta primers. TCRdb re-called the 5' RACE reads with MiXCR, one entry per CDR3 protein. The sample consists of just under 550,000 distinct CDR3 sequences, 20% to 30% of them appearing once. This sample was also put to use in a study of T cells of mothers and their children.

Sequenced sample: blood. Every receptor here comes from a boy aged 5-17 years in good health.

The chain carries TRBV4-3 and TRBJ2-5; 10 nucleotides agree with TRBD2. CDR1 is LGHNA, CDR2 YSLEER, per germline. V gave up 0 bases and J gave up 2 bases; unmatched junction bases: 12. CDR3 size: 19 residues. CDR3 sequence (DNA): TGCGCCAGCAGCCAAGATCATCTCGGAGCGGGAGGGGTACAAGAGACCCAGTACTTC. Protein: CASSQDHLGAGGVQETQYF.

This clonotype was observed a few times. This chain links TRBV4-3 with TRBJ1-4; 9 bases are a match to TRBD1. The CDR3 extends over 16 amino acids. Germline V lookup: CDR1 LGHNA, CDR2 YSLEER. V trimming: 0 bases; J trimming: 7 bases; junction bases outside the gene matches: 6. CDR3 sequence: CASSQDQGTGSEKLFF. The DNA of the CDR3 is TGCGCCAGCAGCCAAGATCAGGGGACAGGGAGTGAAAAACTGTTTTTT.

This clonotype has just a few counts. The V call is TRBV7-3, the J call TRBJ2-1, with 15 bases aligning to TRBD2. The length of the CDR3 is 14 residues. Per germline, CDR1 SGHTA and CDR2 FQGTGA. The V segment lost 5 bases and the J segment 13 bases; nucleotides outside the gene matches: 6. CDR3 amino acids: CASSPGTSGGPQFF. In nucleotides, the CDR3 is TGTGCCAGCAGCCCCGGGACTAGCGGGGGGCCACAGTTCTTC.

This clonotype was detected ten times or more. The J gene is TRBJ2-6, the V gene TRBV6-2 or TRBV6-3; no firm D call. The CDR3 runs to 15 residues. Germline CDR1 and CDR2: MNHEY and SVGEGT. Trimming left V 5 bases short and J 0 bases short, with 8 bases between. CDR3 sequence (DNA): TGTGCCAGCAGTATAACTAACTCTGGGGCCAACGTCCTGACTTTC. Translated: CASSITNSGANVLTF.

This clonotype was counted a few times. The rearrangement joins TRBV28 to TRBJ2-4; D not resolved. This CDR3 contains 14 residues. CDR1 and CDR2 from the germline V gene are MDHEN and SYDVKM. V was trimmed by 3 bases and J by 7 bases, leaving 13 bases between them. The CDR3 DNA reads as TGTGCCAGCAGTTTTAACTGTAAGGGTAACATTCAGTACTTC. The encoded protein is CASSFNCKGNIQYF.

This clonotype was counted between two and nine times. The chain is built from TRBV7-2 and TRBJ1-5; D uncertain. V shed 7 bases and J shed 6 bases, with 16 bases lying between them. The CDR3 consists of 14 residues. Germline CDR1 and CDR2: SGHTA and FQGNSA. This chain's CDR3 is CASNPREGSQPQHF. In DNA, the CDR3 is TGTGCCAGCAACCCCCGGGAGGGTAGTCAGCCCCAGCATTTT.

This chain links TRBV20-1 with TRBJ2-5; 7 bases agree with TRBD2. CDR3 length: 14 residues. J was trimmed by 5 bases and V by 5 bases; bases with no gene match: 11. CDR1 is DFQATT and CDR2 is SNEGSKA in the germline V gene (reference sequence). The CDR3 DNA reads TGCAGTGCTTCTAGCGGCCCCATCCTGGAGACCCAGTACTTC. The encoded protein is CSASSGPILETQYF.

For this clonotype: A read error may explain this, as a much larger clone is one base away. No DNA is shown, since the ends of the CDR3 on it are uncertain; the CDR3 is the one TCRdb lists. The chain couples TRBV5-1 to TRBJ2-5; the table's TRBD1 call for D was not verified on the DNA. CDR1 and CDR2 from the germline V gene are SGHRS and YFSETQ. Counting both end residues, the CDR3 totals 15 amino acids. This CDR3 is CASSLVGAGSYEQCF.

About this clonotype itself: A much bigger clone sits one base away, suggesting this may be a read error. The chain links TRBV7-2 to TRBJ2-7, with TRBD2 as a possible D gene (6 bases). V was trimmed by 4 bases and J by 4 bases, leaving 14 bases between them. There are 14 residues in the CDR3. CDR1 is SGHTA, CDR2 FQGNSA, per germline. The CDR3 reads CASSSGSGRYEQYF. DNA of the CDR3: TGTGCCAGCAGCTCGGGCTCAGGGAGGTACGAGCAGTACTTC. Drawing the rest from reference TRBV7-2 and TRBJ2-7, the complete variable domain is GAGVSQSPSNKVTEKGKDVELRCDPISGHTALYWYRQSLGQGLEFLIYFQGNSAPDKSGLPSDRFSAERTGGSVSTLTIQRTQQEDSAVYLCASSSGSGRYEQYFGPGTRLTVT.

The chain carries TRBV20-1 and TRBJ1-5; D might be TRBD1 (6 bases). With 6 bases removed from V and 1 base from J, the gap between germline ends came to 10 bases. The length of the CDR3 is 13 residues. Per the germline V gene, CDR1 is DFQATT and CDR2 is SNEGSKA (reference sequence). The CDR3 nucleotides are TGCAGTGCACAACAGGGCAGCAATCAGCCCCAGCATTTT. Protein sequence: CSAQQGSNQPQHF.